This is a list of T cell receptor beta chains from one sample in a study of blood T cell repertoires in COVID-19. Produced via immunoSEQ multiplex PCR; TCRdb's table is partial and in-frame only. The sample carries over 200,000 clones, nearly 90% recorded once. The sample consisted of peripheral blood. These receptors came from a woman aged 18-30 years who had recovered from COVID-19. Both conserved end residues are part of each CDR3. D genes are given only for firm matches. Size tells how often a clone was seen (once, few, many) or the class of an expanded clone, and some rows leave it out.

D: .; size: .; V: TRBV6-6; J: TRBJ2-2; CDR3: CASSPGDLSSGELFF; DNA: TGTGCCAGCAGCCCCGGGGACTTAAGTTCCGGGGAGCTGTTTTTT
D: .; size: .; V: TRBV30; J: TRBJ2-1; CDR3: CAYHQGSGEQFF; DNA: TGTGCCTATCATCAGGGTTCGGGTGAGCAGTTCTTC
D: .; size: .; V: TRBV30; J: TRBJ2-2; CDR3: CAWPRRATGELFF; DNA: TGTGCCTGGCCTAGGAGGGCCACCGGGGAGCTGTTTTTT
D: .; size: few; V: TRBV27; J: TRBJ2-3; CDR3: CASSFYVSYTQYF; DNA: TGTGCCAGCAGTTTCTACGTGAGTTATACGCAGTATTTT
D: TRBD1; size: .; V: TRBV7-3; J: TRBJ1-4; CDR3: CASSLKDRGRGNEKLFF; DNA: TGTGCCAGCAGCTTAAAGGACAGGGGGAGAGGTAATGAAAAACTGTTTTTT
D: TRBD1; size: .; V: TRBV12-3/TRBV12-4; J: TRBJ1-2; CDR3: CASSPDRNGYTF; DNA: TGTGCCAGCAGTCCGGACAGGAACGGCTACACCTTC
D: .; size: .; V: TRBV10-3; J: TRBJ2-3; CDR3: CAISGIGGSTDTQYF; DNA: TGTGCCATCAGTGGGATCGGGGGATCCACAGATACGCAGTATTTT
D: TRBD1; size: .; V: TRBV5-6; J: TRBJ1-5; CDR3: CASSLRQGVQPQHF; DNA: TGTGCCAGCAGCTTGAGACAGGGGGTTCAGCCCCAGCATTTT
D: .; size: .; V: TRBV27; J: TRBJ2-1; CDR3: CASAHGATRHDEQFF; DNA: TGTGCCAGCGCCCATGGGGCCACCCGACACGATGAGCAGTTCTTC
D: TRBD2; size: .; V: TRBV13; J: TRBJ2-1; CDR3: CASSRTSRNEQFF; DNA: TGTGCCAGCAGCCGGACTAGCAGAAATGAGCAGTTCTTC
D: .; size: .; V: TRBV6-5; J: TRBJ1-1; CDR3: CASSYSSGDNTEAFF; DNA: TGTGCCAGCAGTTACTCCTCAGGGGATAACACTGAAGCTTTCTTT
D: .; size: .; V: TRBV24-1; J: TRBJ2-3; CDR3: CATSDLNSGSDTQYF; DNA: TGTGCCACCAGTGATTTGAATTCAGGATCAGATACGCAGTATTTT
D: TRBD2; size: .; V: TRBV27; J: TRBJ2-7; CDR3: CASRGGMAYEQYF; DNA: TGTGCCAGCAGGGGGGGGATGGCTTACGAGCAGTACTTC
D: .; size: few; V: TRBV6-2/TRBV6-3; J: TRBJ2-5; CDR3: CASSYSKGREETQYF; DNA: TGTGCCAGCAGTTACTCGAAAGGGCGGGAAGAGACCCAGTACTTC
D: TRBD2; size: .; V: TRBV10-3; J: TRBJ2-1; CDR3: CAIKAPGLGNEQFF; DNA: TGTGCCATCAAGGCCCCGGGACTAGGTAATGAGCAGTTCTTC
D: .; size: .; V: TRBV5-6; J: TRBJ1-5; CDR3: CASSLSQQPQHF; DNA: TGTGCCAGCAGCTTATCACAACAGCCCCAGCATTTT
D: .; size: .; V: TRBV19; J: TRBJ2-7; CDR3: CASSDQAGNEQYF; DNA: TGTGCCAGTAGTGATCAGGCAGGAAACGAGCAGTACTTC
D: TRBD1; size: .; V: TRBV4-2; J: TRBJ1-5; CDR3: CASSQGDRGQPQHF; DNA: TGTGCCAGCAGCCAAGGGGACAGGGGACAGCCCCAGCATTTT
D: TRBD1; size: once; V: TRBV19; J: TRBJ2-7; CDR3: CASSMGTGPPYEQYF; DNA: TGTGCCAGTAGTATGGGGACAGGTCCCCCCTACGAGCAGTACTTC
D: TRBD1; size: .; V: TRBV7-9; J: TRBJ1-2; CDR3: CASSLAARRDRTYGYTF; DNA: TGTGCCAGCAGCTTAGCAGCCCGCCGGGACAGAACCTATGGCTACACCTTC
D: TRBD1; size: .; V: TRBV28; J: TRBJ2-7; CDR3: CASSPDRVYEQYF; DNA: TGTGCCAGCAGCCCCGACAGGGTTTACGAGCAGTACTTC
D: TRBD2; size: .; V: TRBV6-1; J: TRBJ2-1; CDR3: CASSGIAGGPYNEQFF; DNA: TGTGCCAGCAGTGGGATAGCGGGAGGACCGTACAATGAGCAGTTCTTC
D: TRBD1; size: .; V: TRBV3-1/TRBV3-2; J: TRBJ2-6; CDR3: CASSRGQGGSGANVLTF; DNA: TGTGCCAGCAGCCGGGGACAGGGTGGTTCTGGGGCCAACGTCCTGACTTTC
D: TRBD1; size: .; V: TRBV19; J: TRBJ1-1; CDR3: CASSMFSAGGNTEAFF; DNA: TGTGCCAGTAGTATGTTTTCTGCAGGGGGAAACACTGAAGCTTTCTTT
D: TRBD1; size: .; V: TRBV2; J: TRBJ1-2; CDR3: CASRVGGQGAGYTF; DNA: TGTGCCAGCAGGGTAGGAGGACAGGGTGCGGGCTACACCTTC
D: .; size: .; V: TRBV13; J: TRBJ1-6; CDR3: CASSPRGTGGLNSPLHF; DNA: TGTGCCAGCAGCCCAAGGGGCACGGGGGGGCTTAATTCACCCCTCCACTTT
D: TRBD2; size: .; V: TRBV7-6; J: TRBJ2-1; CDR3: CASSPGGYSEQFF; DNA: TGTGCCAGCAGCCCGGGGGGTTACAGTGAGCAGTTCTTC
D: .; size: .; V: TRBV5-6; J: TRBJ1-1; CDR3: CASSLSYREAFF; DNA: TGTGCCAGCAGCTTGAGCTACAGAGAAGCTTTCTTT
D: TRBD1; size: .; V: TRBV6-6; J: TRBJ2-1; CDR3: CASSYYGTGVYNEQFF; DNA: TGTGCCAGCAGTTACTACGGGACAGGCGTATACAATGAGCAGTTCTTC
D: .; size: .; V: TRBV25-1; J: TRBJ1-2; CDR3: CASSDGRYYGYTF; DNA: TGTGCCAGTAGCGACGGACGGTACTATGGCTACACCTTC
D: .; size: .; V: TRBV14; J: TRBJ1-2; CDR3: CASSQDYSGIYGYTF; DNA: TGTGCCAGCAGCCAAGATTATTCAGGGATCTATGGCTACACCTTC
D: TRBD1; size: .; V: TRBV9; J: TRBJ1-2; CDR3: CASSSQTGQGYTF; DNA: TGTGCCAGCAGCTCTCAGACAGGGCAGGGCTACACCTTC
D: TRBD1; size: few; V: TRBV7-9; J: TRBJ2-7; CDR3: CASSLSDRGYEQYF; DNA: TGTGCCAGCAGCTTAAGCGACAGGGGTTACGAGCAGTACTTC
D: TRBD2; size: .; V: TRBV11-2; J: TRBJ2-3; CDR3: CASSPTSGVTDTQYF; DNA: TGTGCCAGCAGCCCTACTAGCGGCGTAACAGATACGCAGTATTTT
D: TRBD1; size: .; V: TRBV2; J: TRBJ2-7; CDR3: CASSAGGTGSPREQYF; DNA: TGTGCCAGCAGTGCCGGGGGGACAGGGAGCCCCCGCGAGCAGTACTTC
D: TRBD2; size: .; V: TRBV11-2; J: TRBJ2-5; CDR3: CASSHPGLQETQYF; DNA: TGTGCCAGCAGCCACCCGGGACTACAAGAGACCCAGTACTTC
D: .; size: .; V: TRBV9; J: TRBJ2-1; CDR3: CASSGILPGSYNEQFF; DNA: TGTGCCAGCAGCGGAATTCTACCCGGCTCCTACAATGAGCAGTTCTTC
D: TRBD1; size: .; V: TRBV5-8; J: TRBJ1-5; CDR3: CASSVTGGYSNQPQHF; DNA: TGTGCCAGCAGCGTGACAGGGGGCTATAGCAATCAGCCCCAGCATTTT
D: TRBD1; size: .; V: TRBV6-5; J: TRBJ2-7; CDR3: CASSYSMGQSYEQYF; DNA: TGTGCCAGCAGTTACTCGATGGGACAGAGCTACGAGCAGTACTTC
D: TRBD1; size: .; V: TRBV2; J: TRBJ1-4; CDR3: CASSDTFTGDEKLFF; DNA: TGTGCCAGCAGTGATACTTTTACAGGGGATGAAAAACTGTTTTTT
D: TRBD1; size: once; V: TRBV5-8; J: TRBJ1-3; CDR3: CASSTLTGSYANTIYF; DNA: TGTGCCAGCAGCACCCTGACAGGGAGTTATGCAAACACCATATATTTT
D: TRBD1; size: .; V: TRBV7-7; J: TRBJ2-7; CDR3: CASSPRQGPYEQYF; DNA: TGTGCCAGCAGCCCAAGACAGGGTCCCTACGAGCAGTACTTC
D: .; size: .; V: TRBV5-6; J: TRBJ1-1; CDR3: CASSLGGPAYTEAFF; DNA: TGTGCCAGCAGCTTGGGGGGGCCGGCGTACACTGAAGCTTTCTTT
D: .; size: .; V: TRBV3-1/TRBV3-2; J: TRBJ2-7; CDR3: CASGLREQYF; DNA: TGTGCCAGCGGGCTACGCGAGCAGTACTTC
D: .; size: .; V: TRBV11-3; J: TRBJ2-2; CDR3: CASTSVGALPGELFF; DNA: TGTGCCAGCACGTCGGTAGGGGCCCTTCCCGGGGAGCTGTTTTTT
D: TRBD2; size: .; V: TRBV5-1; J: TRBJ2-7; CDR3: CASSRGTSGKGSYEQYF; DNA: TGCGCCAGCAGTCGGGGGACTAGCGGAAAAGGGTCCTACGAGCAGTACTTC
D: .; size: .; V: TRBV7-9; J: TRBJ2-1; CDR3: CASSTPQGPYNEQFF; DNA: TGTGCCAGCAGCACACCACAGGGCCCCTACAATGAGCAGTTCTTC
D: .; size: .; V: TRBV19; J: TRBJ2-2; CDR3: CASSIGRNTGELFF; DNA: TGTGCCAGTAGTATAGGGAGGAACACCGGGGAGCTGTTTTTT
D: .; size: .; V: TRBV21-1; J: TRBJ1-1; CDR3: CATQGRGDMNTEAFF; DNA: TGTGCCACGCAGGGGCGAGGGGATATGAACACTGAAGCTTTCTTT
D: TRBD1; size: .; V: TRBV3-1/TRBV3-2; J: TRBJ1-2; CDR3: CASSQAGTGLHGYTF; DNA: TGTGCCAGCAGCCAAGCGGGGACAGGACTCCATGGCTACACCTTC
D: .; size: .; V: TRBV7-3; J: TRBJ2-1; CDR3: CASSSGQVLYNEQFF; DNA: TGTGCCAGCAGCTCGGGACAAGTCCTTTACAATGAGCAGTTCTTC
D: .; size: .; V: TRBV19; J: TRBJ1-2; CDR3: CASSMGTGRDYGYTF; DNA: TGTGCCAGTAGTATGGGAACAGGGCGAGACTATGGCTACACCTTC
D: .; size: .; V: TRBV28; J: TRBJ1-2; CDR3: CASSQDSTGLYGYTF; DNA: TGTGCCAGCAGCCAGGACAGTACGGGTCTCTATGGCTACACCTTC
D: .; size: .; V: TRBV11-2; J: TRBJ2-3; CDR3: CASSLSLGATDTQYF; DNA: TGTGCCAGCAGCTTATCGCTGGGGGCAACAGATACGCAGTATTTT